The rows below give T cell receptor beta chains drawn from one sample of a study of shared clonotypes between healthy human individuals. The assay was immunoSEQ multiplex PCR, and TCRdb's table has in-frame clones only and misses some. The sample includes 650,000 to 700,000 clones, 80% to 95% of them seen just once. Material: memory CD8+ T cells from PBMCs. The source of these receptors is a man in his late teens or twenties in good health. Some clones in this sample may be carry-over from other donors' samples. Both conserved end residues are part of each CDR3. A D gene is named only where the DNA matches it firmly. Size values are once, few and many counts, or a class for expanded clones, and some rows have none.

d_gene	v_gene	j_gene	abundance	CDR3aa	CDR3nt
.	TRBV13	TRBJ2-3	.	CASSIKWRDEPSTDTQYF	TGTGCCAGCAGCATTAAGTGGCGGGACGAACCAAGCACAGATACGCAGTATTTT
.	TRBV5-1	TRBJ1-1	many	CASSLAGRNTEAFF	TGCGCCAGCAGCTTGGCGGGCAGAAACACTGAAGCTTTCTTT
.	TRBV27	TRBJ1-4	.	CASSPQDRVATNEKLFF	TGTGCCAGCAGTCCCCAGGACCGAGTTGCAACTAATGAAAAACTGTTTTTT
.	TRBV13	TRBJ1-4	.	CASSLNEGAGSRKLFF	TGTGCCAGCAGCTTAAATGAGGGCGCGGGCTCCCGAAAACTGTTTTTT
.	TRBV30	TRBJ2-1	.	CAWSGLGTHNEQFF	TGTGCCTGGAGTGGGCTAGGGACCCACAATGAGCAGTTCTTC
TRBD1	TRBV29-1	TRBJ2-1	.	CSVEGGGVYNEQFF	TGCAGCGTTGAAGGAGGGGGCGTCTACAATGAGCAGTTCTTC
TRBD1	TRBV10-3	TRBJ1-3	.	CAISEYRDRDANTIYF	TGTGCCATCAGTGAGTACCGGGACAGGGATGCAAACACCATATATTTT
.	TRBV7-6	TRBJ2-3	.	CASSGSRTDTQYF	TGTGCCAGCAGCGGGAGTCGCACAGATACGCAGTATTTT
.	TRBV13	TRBJ2-4	.	CASSLGTVENIQYF	TGTGCCAGCAGCTTAGGGACAGTGGAAAACATTCAGTACTTC
.	TRBV27	TRBJ1-4	.	CASNRAGSNEKLFF	TGTGCCAGCAACCGAGCGGGTTCTAATGAAAAACTGTTTTTT
.	TRBV29-1	TRBJ1-1	.	CSAFPGRDTEAFF	TGCAGCGCCTTCCCGGGTCGGGACACTGAAGCTTTCTTT
.	TRBV10-3	TRBJ1-4	.	CAISDPGYNEKLFF	TGTGCCATCAGTGACCCAGGATATAATGAAAAACTGTTTTTT
.	TRBV5-4	TRBJ2-1	.	CASSLRRDNEQFF	TGTGCCAGCAGCTTAAGACGAGACAATGAGCAGTTCTTC
TRBD2	TRBV7-6	TRBJ2-1	.	CASSLGTGLAGAYNEQFF	TGTGCCAGCAGCTTAGGGACGGGACTAGCGGGGGCGTACAATGAGCAGTTCTTC
.	TRBV7-9	TRBJ1-4	once	CASSLFWGRVNEKLFF	TGTGCCAGCAGCCTCTTCTGGGGCAGGGTAAATGAAAAACTGTTTTTT
TRBD1	TRBV27	TRBJ2-7	.	CASSFSGGANYEQYF	TGTGCCAGCAGTTTCTCAGGGGGCGCGAACTACGAGCAGTACTTC
.	TRBV7-9	TRBJ2-7	.	CASLNRQALRDEQYF	TGTGCCAGCCTAAACAGACAGGCCCTCAGGGACGAGCAGTACTTC
TRBD2	TRBV6-1	TRBJ2-1	.	CASSLGGAGNEQFF	TGTGCCAGCAGTCTCGGGGGGGCTGGTAATGAGCAGTTCTTC
.	TRBV20-1	TRBJ1-3	.	CSAYDGNTIYF	TGCAGTGCCTACGACGGAAACACCATATATTTT
.	TRBV27	TRBJ2-6	.	CASAPGGGANVLTF	TGTGCCAGCGCCCCCGGGGGTGGGGCCAACGTCCTGACTTTC
.	TRBV28	TRBJ1-5	.	CASSFTGWDQPQHF	TGTGCCAGCAGTTTCACAGGGTGGGATCAGCCCCAGCATTTT
.	TRBV15	TRBJ2-3	.	CATSRDTPGNPDTQYF	TGTGCCACCAGCAGAGATACCCCCGGGAACCCAGATACGCAGTATTTT
.	TRBV18	TRBJ2-7	once	CASSPADFVLGLYEQYF	TGTGCCAGCTCACCGGCCGATTTCGTTCTGGGGCTGTACGAGCAGTACTTC
.	TRBV27	TRBJ1-1	.	CASKKTRAGEAFF	TGTGCCAGCAAAAAAACGAGGGCTGGGGAAGCTTTCTTT
TRBD2	TRBV30	TRBJ2-1	.	CAWRGLAGLNEQFF	TGTGCCTGGAGGGGCCTAGCGGGACTCAATGAGCAGTTCTTC
.	TRBV29-1	TRBJ1-2	once	CSIRGLWGYGYTF	TGCAGCATCAGGGGCCTATGGGGCTATGGCTACACCTTC
TRBD1	TRBV5-6	TRBJ2-2	once	CASSYGTGVTGELFF	TGTGCCAGCAGCTACGGGACAGGGGTCACCGGGGAGCTGTTTTTT
TRBD2	TRBV7-8	TRBJ2-7	.	CASSPGLAGLVYEQYF	TGTGCCAGCAGCCCGGGACTAGCGGGGTTAGTGTACGAGCAGTACTTC
.	TRBV7-8	TRBJ1-4	.	CASSGPPTNEKLFF	TGTGCCAGCAGCGGACCGCCTACTAATGAAAAACTGTTTTTT
.	TRBV7-2	TRBJ1-2	.	CASSWGTNYGYTF	TGTGCCAGCAGCTGGGGAACTAACTATGGCTACACCTTC
.	TRBV4-1	TRBJ1-2	.	CASSQAGTAYYGYTF	TGCGCCAGCAGCCAAGCCGGAACAGCGTACTATGGCTACACCTTC
.	TRBV28	TRBJ2-5	.	CASRRDVGETQYF	TGTGCCAGCAGGAGGGACGTCGGAGAGACCCAGTACTTC
TRBD1	TRBV5-6	TRBJ1-1	once	CASSWTGIEAFF	TGTGCCAGCAGCTGGACAGGTATTGAAGCTTTCTTT
.	TRBV4-1	TRBJ2-1	.	CASSQEAPGSLYNEQFF	TGCGCCAGCAGCCAAGAAGCCCCCGGGTCCCTCTACAATGAGCAGTTCTTC
.	TRBV27	TRBJ1-2	.	CASSWTGTNYGYTF	TGTGCCAGCAGTTGGACGGGGACTAACTATGGCTACACCTTC
.	TRBV6-5	TRBJ2-7	.	CASNPRARPTYEQYF	TGTGCCAGCAATCCTAGGGCCAGGCCCACCTACGAGCAGTACTTC
.	TRBV11-1	TRBJ2-7	.	CASSTLISYEQYF	TGTGCCAGCAGCACTTTAATCTCCTACGAGCAGTACTTC
TRBD2	TRBV15	TRBJ2-3	.	CATSGLVAGRTDTQYF	TGTGCCACCAGCGGACTGGTAGCGGGCCGCACAGATACGCAGTATTTT
.	TRBV7-8	TRBJ2-3	.	CASSLVTSWGDTQYF	TGTGCCAGCAGCTTAGTGACTTCCTGGGGAGATACGCAGTATTTT
TRBD2	TRBV7-8	TRBJ2-7	.	CASRVGLAVPYEQYF	TGTGCCAGCAGAGTGGGACTAGCGGTTCCCTACGAGCAGTACTTC
TRBD1	TRBV7-3	TRBJ2-2	.	CASSLTPGQENTGELFF	TGTGCCAGCAGCCTAACACCGGGACAGGAGAACACCGGGGAGCTGTTTTTT
TRBD2	TRBV9	TRBJ2-7	.	CASSATSGANEQYF	TGTGCCAGCAGTGCCACTAGCGGGGCAAACGAGCAGTACTTC
TRBD1	TRBV27	TRBJ2-7	.	CASRAGTGAYEQYF	TGTGCCAGCAGAGCCGGGACAGGGGCCTACGAGCAGTACTTC
.	TRBV29-1	TRBJ1-2	.	CSVDPRTESHYGYTF	TGCAGCGTTGATCCCCGGACTGAATCGCACTATGGCTACACCTTC
.	TRBV28	TRBJ2-2	.	CASSGSGALSGELFF	TGTGCCAGCAGTGGATCGGGGGCGCTGAGCGGGGAGCTGTTTTTT
.	TRBV11-2	TRBJ1-5	.	CASSPGQQFTSNQPQHF	TGTGCCAGCAGCCCTGGACAGCAGTTCACTAGCAATCAGCCCCAGCATTTT
.	TRBV7-2	TRBJ2-7	.	CASSPRGGSWEQYF	TGTGCCAGCAGCCCCCGGGGCGGATCTTGGGAGCAGTACTTC
.	TRBV15	TRBJ2-5	.	CATSREGALQETQYF	TGTGCCACCAGCAGAGAAGGGGCGCTACAAGAGACCCAGTACTTC
.	TRBV27	TRBJ2-2	.	CASSLRPLMNTGELFF	TGTGCCAGCAGTTTAAGGCCACTAATGAACACCGGGGAGCTGTTTTTT
.	TRBV27	TRBJ2-7	.	CASSSLWPLSEQYF	TGTGCCAGCAGTTCCTTATGGCCCCTCTCCGAGCAGTACTTC
TRBD2	TRBV29-1	TRBJ2-3	.	CSVGDLAGRKDTQYF	TGCAGCGTTGGTGATCTAGCGGGAAGGAAAGATACGCAGTATTTT
.	TRBV28	TRBJ1-6	.	CASSDNQFEGRSPLHF	TGTGCCAGCAGTGACAACCAGTTCGAAGGTCGTTCACCCCTCCACTTT
.	TRBV27	TRBJ1-1	.	CASSPSSGDLGTEAFF	TGTGCCAGCAGTCCATCCTCAGGTGACTTGGGGACTGAAGCTTTCTTT
.	TRBV30	TRBJ2-1	.	CAWSYFGEDHNEQFF	TGTGCCTGGAGTTATTTCGGGGAGGACCACAATGAGCAGTTCTTC
.	TRBV7-9	TRBJ1-5	.	CASSLTGGNQPQHF	TGTGCCAGCAGCTTAACCGGGGGGAATCAGCCCCAGCATTTT